The entry below describes one TCR beta chain. V was trimmed by 5 bases and J by 4 bases, leaving 11 bases between them. Germline CDR1 and CDR2: ENHRY and SYGVKD. The CDR3 runs to 14 residues. The Seattle patients, enrolled during active infection, were followed longitudinally. The entry originates in a study of blood T cell repertoires in COVID-19. Across the study: Whether acute or convalescent, the COVID-19 samples came from the United States, Italy and Spain.

Assay: immunoSEQ multiplex PCR; the TCRdb copy retains only in-frame clones and omits some. The sample includes 90,000 or so clones, 89% seen only once; the top ten take under 5.5%. This clonotype was obtained from a man in his sixties with COVID-19, enrolled during active disease. The sequencing input was peripheral blood. The J gene is TRBJ2-2, the V gene TRBV10-3; D may be TRBD1 (5 bases). The CDR3 protein is CAISPGWATGELFF. The CDR3 region has the DNA TGTGCCATCAGTCCAGGGTGGGCCACCGGGGAGCTGTTTTTT.